The source of this T cell receptor beta chain is a study of blood T cell repertoires in COVID-19. Whole-study context: The origin of the acute and convalescent COVID-19 samples was the United States, Italy and Spain. PBMCs, B-cell-depleted T cells, or T cells provided the cDNA or gDNA that made up the material.

This CDR3 spans 20 amino acids. Unmatched junction bases numbered 22, after V lost 3 bases and J lost 6 bases. Germline V gene data show CDR1 as SGHNT and CDR2 as YYREEE (reference sequence). Per the authors' pipeline: Reference gene primer amplification gave estimated nucleated cell counts. Libraries were prepared by immunoSEQ multiplex PCR; TCRdb keeps only in-frame clonotypes and omits some of them. That table supplies the V and J calls and clone size; D and trimming were determined from the DNA. The sample has approximately 200,000 clones; roughly 88% are singletons. The gene calls are TRBV5-4 and TRBJ2-7; 12 bases line up with TRBD2. The TCR originated in a woman in her 30s with acute or convalescent COVID-19. The sample consisted of peripheral blood. CDR3 region: CASSSRNQRLAGETPREQYF. CDR3 bases: TGTGCCAGCAGCTCCCGGAACCAAAGACTAGCGGGAGAAACCCCTCGCGAGCAGTACTTC. The complete variable domain, with remaining parts taken from reference TRBV5-4 and TRBJ2-7, reads ETGVTQSPTHLIKTRGQQVTLRCSSQSGHNTVSWYQQALGQGPQFIFQYYREEENGRGNFPPRFSGLQFPNYSSELNVNALELDDSALYLCASSSRNQRLAGETPREQYFGPGTRLTVT.